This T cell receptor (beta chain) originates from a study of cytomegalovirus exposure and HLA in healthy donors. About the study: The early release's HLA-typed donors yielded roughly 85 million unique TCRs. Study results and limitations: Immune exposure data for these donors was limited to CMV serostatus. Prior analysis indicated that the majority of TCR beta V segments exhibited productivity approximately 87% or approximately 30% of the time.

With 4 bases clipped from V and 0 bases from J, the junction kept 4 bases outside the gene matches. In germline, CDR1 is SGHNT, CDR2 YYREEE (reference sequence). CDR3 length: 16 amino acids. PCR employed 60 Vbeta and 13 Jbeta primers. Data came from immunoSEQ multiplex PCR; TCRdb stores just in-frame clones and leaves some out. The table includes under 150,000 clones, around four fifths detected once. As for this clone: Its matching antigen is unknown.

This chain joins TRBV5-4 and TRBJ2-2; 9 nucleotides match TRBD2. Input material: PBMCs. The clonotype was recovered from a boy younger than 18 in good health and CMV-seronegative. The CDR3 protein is CASSNGLATNTGELFF. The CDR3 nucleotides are TGTGCCAGCAGCAACGGACTAGCGACGAACACCGGGGAGCTGTTTTTT.